The rows below give T cell receptor beta chains drawn from one sample of a study of blood T cell repertoires in COVID-19. Sequencing used immunoSEQ multiplex PCR; TCRdb keeps in-frame clones, though not all of them. Of approximately 120,000 clones detected, roughly four fifths appear once; the ten largest clones hold roughly 17%. The sequenced material came from peripheral blood. The receptor set was obtained from a man aged 25 to 45 with COVID-19, enrolled during active disease. The CDR3 runs from the conserved cysteine through the conserved F or W. Each record gives: CDR3 DNA, CDR3 protein, J gene, D gene, V gene, clone size. A D gene is named only where the DNA matches it firmly. A row's size may be missing; if present it is once, few, many or a size class.

CDR3 DNA: TGCCCCAGCAGCCGACTCCCCCTAGGGGTTTCCAATCAGCCCCAGCATTTT; CDR3 protein: CPSSRLPLGVSNQPQHF; J gene: TRBJ1-5; D gene: -; V gene: TRBV4-1; clone size: -
CDR3 DNA: TGTGCCAGCAGTTTTGCAGGGCTGGATGGCTACACCTTC; CDR3 protein: CASSFAGLDGYTF; J gene: TRBJ1-2; D gene: -; V gene: TRBV28; clone size: -
CDR3 DNA: TGTGCCAGCTCACCATCTTTCGGACAGGGGGCTGGAAACACCATATATTTT; CDR3 protein: CASSPSFGQGAGNTIYF; J gene: TRBJ1-3; D gene: TRBD1; V gene: TRBV18; clone size: -
CDR3 DNA: TGTGCCAGCAGTCCCCTGGGGACAGGGGGCTTTCGGAATCAGCCCCAGCATTTT; CDR3 protein: CASSPLGTGGFRNQPQHF; J gene: TRBJ1-5; D gene: TRBD1; V gene: TRBV28; clone size: -
CDR3 DNA: TGTGCCAGCAGCCTAGCGGGGGGGCCCCCCTACAATGAGCAGTTCTTC; CDR3 protein: CASSLAGGPPYNEQFF; J gene: TRBJ2-1; D gene: TRBD2; V gene: TRBV2; clone size: -
CDR3 DNA: TGCGCCAGCAGCCCAAAGACAGGGCTCGTGGGGGAGACCCAGTACTTC; CDR3 protein: CASSPKTGLVGETQYF; J gene: TRBJ2-5; D gene: TRBD1; V gene: TRBV5-1; clone size: -
CDR3 DNA: TGTGCCAGCAGCCTCCGGGACAGGGGATATGGCTACACCTTC; CDR3 protein: CASSLRDRGYGYTF; J gene: TRBJ1-2; D gene: TRBD1; V gene: TRBV9; clone size: -
CDR3 DNA: TGTGCCACGGCCCCTAGGCGGGACACAGATACGCAGTATTTT; CDR3 protein: CATAPRRDTDTQYF; J gene: TRBJ2-3; D gene: -; V gene: TRBV15; clone size: -
CDR3 DNA: TGTGCCAGCAAAGGGGACAGAGGTTTCCACAATGAGCAGTTCTTC; CDR3 protein: CASKGDRGFHNEQFF; J gene: TRBJ2-1; D gene: TRBD1; V gene: TRBV6-4; clone size: -
CDR3 DNA: TGTGCCATCGGTAGGACAGGCGCCGGGAATGAAAAACTGTTTTTT; CDR3 protein: CAIGRTGAGNEKLFF; J gene: TRBJ1-4; D gene: TRBD1; V gene: TRBV10-3; clone size: -
CDR3 DNA: TGTGCCAGCAGCCGGGACTTCCCGTACCAAGAGACCCAGTACTTC; CDR3 protein: CASSRDFPYQETQYF; J gene: TRBJ2-5; D gene: -; V gene: TRBV6-5; clone size: -
CDR3 DNA: TGTGCTAGCAGTAGAACATCCCGGGACAGGGAGAATAGCAATCAGCCCCAGCATTTT; CDR3 protein: CASSRTSRDRENSNQPQHF; J gene: TRBJ1-5; D gene: TRBD1; V gene: TRBV7-7; clone size: -
CDR3 DNA: TGTGCCAGCAGCGCGACAGGGGGAAGTGGCTACACCTTC; CDR3 protein: CASSATGGSGYTF; J gene: TRBJ1-2; D gene: TRBD1; V gene: TRBV7-9; clone size: -
CDR3 DNA: TGTGCCAGTAGTCTCCATTGGAGGACAGGAGCCTCCACAGATACGCAGTATTTT; CDR3 protein: CASSLHWRTGASTDTQYF; J gene: TRBJ2-3; D gene: TRBD1; V gene: TRBV19; clone size: few
CDR3 DNA: TGTGCCAGCAGCTTATCCAGGGAAAGCTACAATGAGCAGTTCTTC; CDR3 protein: CASSLSRESYNEQFF; J gene: TRBJ2-1; D gene: -; V gene: TRBV7-3; clone size: -
CDR3 DNA: TGTGCCAGCAGTTTAACTCCCACAGATACGCAGTATTTT; CDR3 protein: CASSLTPTDTQYF; J gene: TRBJ2-3; D gene: -; V gene: TRBV28; clone size: -
CDR3 DNA: TGTGCCAGCAGGAAGCTGAACACTGAAGCTTTCTTT; CDR3 protein: CASRKLNTEAFF; J gene: TRBJ1-1; D gene: -; V gene: TRBV11-3; clone size: -
CDR3 DNA: TGTGCCAGCAGCCAAGTGGTACAGGTACTGACCGGGGAGCTGTTTTTT; CDR3 protein: CASSQVVQVLTGELFF; J gene: TRBJ2-2; D gene: -; V gene: TRBV3-1/TRBV3-2; clone size: -
CDR3 DNA: TGTGCCAGCAGACCCCGGGACACAAGCTACGAGCAGTACTTC; CDR3 protein: CASRPRDTSYEQYF; J gene: TRBJ2-7; D gene: -; V gene: TRBV27; clone size: -
CDR3 DNA: TGCGCCAGCAGTCAGGGACTAGCGGGAGGAACTTACAATGAGCAGTTCTTC; CDR3 protein: CASSQGLAGGTYNEQFF; J gene: TRBJ2-1; D gene: TRBD2; V gene: TRBV4-1; clone size: -
CDR3 DNA: TGTGCCAGCAGTTTTGGACAGGGGGCTTTGGGCACTGAAGCTTTCTTT; CDR3 protein: CASSFGQGALGTEAFF; J gene: TRBJ1-1; D gene: TRBD1; V gene: TRBV11-3; clone size: -
CDR3 DNA: TGTGCCAGCAGTACCCGACAGGGGAACACCGGGGAGCTGTTTTTT; CDR3 protein: CASSTRQGNTGELFF; J gene: TRBJ2-2; D gene: TRBD1; V gene: TRBV28; clone size: -
CDR3 DNA: TGTGCCTGGAATCGGGATTTAAATGAAAAACTGTTTTTT; CDR3 protein: CAWNRDLNEKLFF; J gene: TRBJ1-4; D gene: -; V gene: TRBV30; clone size: -
CDR3 DNA: TGCGCCAGCAGCTTGGCCGGGGAGGGGTGGGCAGATACGCAGTATTTT; CDR3 protein: CASSLAGEGWADTQYF; J gene: TRBJ2-3; D gene: TRBD2; V gene: TRBV5-1; clone size: -
CDR3 DNA: TGTGCCACGAAAGGGACAGGGGGCAATGAGCAGTTCTTC; CDR3 protein: CATKGTGGNEQFF; J gene: TRBJ2-1; D gene: TRBD1; V gene: TRBV19; clone size: -
CDR3 DNA: TGTGCCAGTAGTGTTTATAGCGGGGCGGAGGCAGATACGCAGTATTTT; CDR3 protein: CASSVYSGAEADTQYF; J gene: TRBJ2-3; D gene: TRBD2; V gene: TRBV19; clone size: -
CDR3 DNA: TGTGCCAGCTCCCTTGAGTCAGGGGGGTCATCACCCCTCCACTTT; CDR3 protein: CASSLESGGSSPLHF; J gene: TRBJ1-6; D gene: TRBD1; V gene: TRBV18; clone size: -
CDR3 DNA: TGCGCCAGCAGCTTGACGGGACAGGGCGCCCACGAGCAGTACTTC; CDR3 protein: CASSLTGQGAHEQYF; J gene: TRBJ2-7; D gene: TRBD1; V gene: TRBV5-1; clone size: -
CDR3 DNA: TGTGCCAGCAGCGGAGAGCCCACGGGACTTAATGAAAAACTGTTTTTT; CDR3 protein: CASSGEPTGLNEKLFF; J gene: TRBJ1-4; D gene: -; V gene: TRBV9; clone size: once
CDR3 DNA: TGTGCCAGCACCCAGGGTTATAGCGGGAGATTTTACAATGAGCAGTTCTTC; CDR3 protein: CASTQGYSGRFYNEQFF; J gene: TRBJ2-1; D gene: TRBD2; V gene: TRBV28; clone size: -
CDR3 DNA: TGTGCCAGCAGCGTTACAGGTGTTTGGCAAGAGACCCAGTACTTC; CDR3 protein: CASSVTGVWQETQYF; J gene: TRBJ2-5; D gene: -; V gene: TRBV9; clone size: -
CDR3 DNA: TGTGCCAGCAGTACAGGGTTGGAGACCCAGTACTTC; CDR3 protein: CASSTGLETQYF; J gene: TRBJ2-5; D gene: -; V gene: TRBV27; clone size: -
CDR3 DNA: TGTGCCAGCAGCGTACGGGGGGCAGATACGCAGTATTTT; CDR3 protein: CASSVRGADTQYF; J gene: TRBJ2-3; D gene: TRBD2; V gene: TRBV9; clone size: -
CDR3 DNA: TGTGCCAGCAGCTTCGGCGAAGGGGGCTTCAGCTATGGCTACACCTTC; CDR3 protein: CASSFGEGGFSYGYTF; J gene: TRBJ1-2; D gene: TRBD1; V gene: TRBV5-4; clone size: once
CDR3 DNA: TGTGCCAGTAGCCCCGGGGGAGTAACCAAAAACATTCAGTACTTC; CDR3 protein: CASSPGGVTKNIQYF; J gene: TRBJ2-4; D gene: -; V gene: TRBV19; clone size: -
CDR3 DNA: TGCGCCAGCAGCCCCGGACAGGGGGTGACCCAGTACTTC; CDR3 protein: CASSPGQGVTQYF; J gene: TRBJ2-5; D gene: TRBD1; V gene: TRBV5-1; clone size: -
CDR3 DNA: TGTGCCAGCAGCCCACGGACTAGCGGGAGGGCCGGGGAGCTGTTTTTT; CDR3 protein: CASSPRTSGRAGELFF; J gene: TRBJ2-2; D gene: TRBD2; V gene: TRBV7-3; clone size: -
CDR3 DNA: TGTGCCAGTCTAGACAGCCTCTATGGCTACACCTTC; CDR3 protein: CASLDSLYGYTF; J gene: TRBJ1-2; D gene: -; V gene: TRBV12-3/TRBV12-4; clone size: -
CDR3 DNA: TGTGCCAGCAGTTATCGACGACAGGCCTCTGAAGCTTTCTTT; CDR3 protein: CASSYRRQASEAFF; J gene: TRBJ1-1; D gene: -; V gene: TRBV6-5; clone size: -
CDR3 DNA: TGTGCCAGCAGTTCAGATCACACCATATATTTT; CDR3 protein: CASSSDHTIYF; J gene: TRBJ1-3; D gene: -; V gene: TRBV2; clone size: -
CDR3 DNA: TGTGCCGTAAACAGGGGGGAGAACACTGAAGCTTTCTTT; CDR3 protein: CAVNRGENTEAFF; J gene: TRBJ1-1; D gene: TRBD1; V gene: TRBV30; clone size: -
CDR3 DNA: TGTGCCAGCAGCTTCACCCGGGACAGGGGTAATGAGCAGTTCTTC; CDR3 protein: CASSFTRDRGNEQFF; J gene: TRBJ2-1; D gene: TRBD1; V gene: TRBV7-2; clone size: -
CDR3 DNA: TGTGCCACGACCCCGACAGGGTCTAAAAGCTCCTATAATTCACCCCTCCACTTT; CDR3 protein: CATTPTGSKSSYNSPLHF; J gene: TRBJ1-6; D gene: TRBD1; V gene: TRBV10-3; clone size: -